One sample yielded the 20 T cell receptor beta chains listed below, sequenced in a study of neurological immune-mediated disorders. Specified time point: longitudinal time-point 2. One entry per CDR3 protein, called by TCRdb with MiXCR from the 5' RACE reads. The sample lists about 66,000 distinct CDR3 sequences, about 10% occurring once. The specimen was PBMCs. All receptors come from a man aged 30 to 45 in good health.

This clonotype was picked up many times. This rearrangement joins TRBV10-3 to TRBJ2-5; possibly TRBD1 for D (6 bases). Germline CDR1 is ENHRY and CDR2 is SYGVKD. The CDR3 consists of 17 residues. The germline V and J ends were trimmed by 2 bases and 8 bases, with 24 bases remaining between them. Written as DNA, the CDR3 is TGTGCCATCAGTGAGCTATTAGGACAGCCACCCCCAGGTACCCAGTACTTC. It encodes CAISELLGQPPPGTQYF.

This clonotype was counted ten times or more. The V call is TRBV20-1, the J call TRBJ2-1; weak D call: TRBD2 (6 bases). Germline V gene data show CDR1 as DFQATT and CDR2 as SNEGSKA (reference sequence). This CDR3 is 11 amino acids long. The V and J ends lost 3 bases and 16 bases respectively, with 16 bases between them. CDR3 in amino acids: CSASIGGTVFF. The CDR3 bases are TGCAGTGCTAGTATCGGCGGGACGGTCTTCTTC.

On this clonotype: A clone one base away is much larger, so this may be a read error. The chain combines TRBV7-9 with TRBJ2-1, with 12 nucleotides matching TRBD2. Germline V gives CDR1 SEHNR, CDR2 FQNEAQ (reference sequence). The CDR3 contains 16 residues. With V trimmed by 4 bases and J by 13 bases, 14 bases remained unmatched. CDR3 sequence: CASSSTSGSGRGDQFF. The CDR3 region has the DNA TGTGCCAGCAGCTCGACTAGCGGGAGCGGCCGAGGAGACCAGTTCTTC.

This clonotype was picked up many times. The rearrangement links TRBV20-1 to TRBJ2-7, with 7 bases matching TRBD1. CDR1 DFQATT and CDR2 SNEGSKA come from the germline V gene (reference sequence). J lost 5 bases, V lost 6 bases, and 10 bases had no gene match. The length of the CDR3 is 13 residues. The CDR3 sequence: CSAPTGSYNEQYF. Here the CDR3 DNA reads TGCAGTGCCCCGACAGGGTCGTACAACGAGCAGTACTTC.

This clonotype has at least ten counts. The CDR3 protein is CASSPVGSNSNQPQHF. CDR3 DNA: TGTGCCAGCTCACCAGTTGGAAGTAATAGCAATCAGCCCCAGCATTTT. The V call is TRBV18, the J call TRBJ1-5, with D uncertain. This CDR3 has 16 amino acids. Germline values: CDR1 KGHSH, CDR2 LQKENI. Between the trimmed V and J ends, which lost 2 bases and 0 bases, there was a span of 11 bases.

This clonotype was picked up many times. The genes are TRBV15 and TRBJ1-4, with a tentative D call TRBD1 (6 bases). The CDR3 is 15 residues long. Germline V gene data show CDR1 as LNHNV and CDR2 as YYDKDF (reference sequence). The V end lost 0 bases, the J end lost 4 bases, and 9 bases lay between the germline ends. CDR3 residues: CATSREDSYNEKLFF. In DNA form, the CDR3 reads TGTGCCACCAGCAGAGAGGACAGCTATAATGAAAAACTGTTTTTT.

This clonotype was found many times. The V gene is TRBV15, the J gene TRBJ1-6, with D perhaps TRBD1 (5 bases). The CDR3 is made up of 16 amino acids. The V end was cut by 0 bases, the J end by 7 bases, with 13 bases between. Germline CDR1 LNHNV, CDR2 YYDKDF (reference sequence). CDR3 amino acids: CATSRDAGYENSPLHF. DNA of the CDR3: TGTGCCACCAGCAGAGATGCAGGGTATGAGAATTCACCCCTCCACTTT.

This clonotype has ten or more counts. A much larger clone differs by one base, so this may be a read error. This chain joins TRBV5-4 and TRBJ2-3; D gene uncertain. Trimming removed 2 bases from V and 1 base from J, with 2 bases in between. This CDR3 is 12 amino acids long. Germline CDR1 reads SGHNT; CDR2 reads YYREEE (reference sequence). CDR3 DNA: TGTGCCAGCAGCTTCCGCACAGATACGCAGTATTTT. Its translation: CASSFRTDTQYF.

This clonotype was seen ten or more times. The rearrangement uses TRBV27 and TRBJ2-7; a weak D match, TRBD2 (5 bases). Germline loops: CDR1 MNHEY, CDR2 SMNVEV (reference sequence). This CDR3 comprises 17 residues. V was trimmed by 6 bases and J by 3 bases, leaving 24 bases between them. The CDR3 coding sequence is TGTGCCAGCAGAATGAGAGGGTCCCGAGCGCTCAACTACGAGCAGTACTTC. Translating gives CASRMRGSRALNYEQYF.

In this sample, this clonotype turned up many times. The CDR3: CASSPQGSTDTQYF. In DNA, the CDR3 is TGTGCCAGCAGTCCCCAGGGTTCCACAGATACGCAGTATTTT. The gene calls are TRBV6-4 and TRBJ2-3, with a weak D call TRBD1 (5 bases). Germline loops: CDR1 MRHNA, CDR2 SNTAGT. V was shortened by 5 bases and J by 2 bases, with 11 bases between the two germline ends. This CDR3 contains 14 residues.

This clonotype was counted at least ten times. The chain combines TRBV6-5 with TRBJ2-7; 10 bases match TRBD1. The CDR3 is 15 residues long. Germline CDR1 and CDR2: MNHEY and SVGAGI. V dropped 6 bases and J dropped 2; count of bases not matched to a gene: 7. CDR3 DNA sequence: TGTGCCAGCAGGAGGGGGGACAGGGGTCCCTACGAGCAGTACTTC. Encoded protein: CASRRGDRGPYEQYF.

Notes on this clonotype: Given a much more abundant clone one base away, this may be a read error. The missing conserved phenylalanine or tryptophan at the end of this CDR3 makes a read error likely. The chain joins TRBV20-1 to TRBJ2-7; 9 positions agree with TRBD1. The CDR3 sequence is 14 residues long. CDR1 DFQATT and CDR2 SNEGSKA come from the germline V gene (reference sequence). Unmatched junction bases numbered 4, after V lost 1 base and J lost 3 bases. For the CDR3, the DNA is TGCAGTGCTAGAGCTACAGGGGGCGGCTACGAGCAGTACTTA. Translation gives CSARATGGGYEQYL.

Ten or more counts support this clonotype. The V and J genes are TRBV15 and TRBJ1-1; the match to TRBD1 covers 8 bases. This CDR3 is 15 amino acids long. J was trimmed by 5 bases and V by 3 bases; bases with no gene match: 8. Germline V gene data show CDR1 as LNHNV and CDR2 as YYDKDF (reference sequence). CDR3 nucleotides: TGTGCCACCAGCAGGAGGACAGGGCGGTTGACTGAAGCTTTCTTT. Protein: CATSRRTGRLTEAFF.

Ten or more counts support this clonotype. The chain is built from TRBV7-2 and TRBJ1-4; 8 bases are shared with TRBD1. V trimming: 5 bases; J trimming: 6 bases; junction bases outside the gene matches: 8. Germline CDR1 and CDR2: SGHTA and FQGNSA. The length of the CDR3 is 15 residues. CDR3 nucleotide sequence: TGTGCCAGCAGCCTCCGGACAGGGTGGGATGAAAAACTGTTTTTT. Protein product: CASSLRTGWDEKLFF.

This clonotype turned up a few times. The chain couples TRBV9 to TRBJ2-7; D is uncertain. V gave up 6 bases and J gave up 3 bases, with 10 bases separating them. The germline CDR1 and CDR2 sequences are SGDLS and YYNGEE. The CDR3 spans 12 residues. CDR3 bases: TGTGCCAGCACAGGATCCGGCTACGAGCAGTACTTC. Amino acid sequence: CASTGSGYEQYF.

This clonotype was recorded many times. CDR3 DNA: TGCAGTGCTAGAAGACTAGCGGGAACTAATGAGCAGTTCTTC. The encoded protein is CSARRLAGTNEQFF. The chain combines TRBV20-1 with TRBJ2-1; 11 bases are shared with TRBD2. This CDR3 comprises 14 residues. Germline CDR1 reads DFQATT; CDR2 reads SNEGSKA (reference sequence). J lost 7 bases, V lost 2 bases, and 4 bases had no gene match.

This clonotype was observed once. A much larger clone lies a single base off, so this may be a read error. The chain uses TRBV6-1 and TRBJ1-6; D remains unclear. The V and J ends lost 0 bases and 1 base respectively, with 1 base between them. CDR3 size: 14 residues. From germline, CDR1 is MNHNS and CDR2 SASEGT. For the CDR3, the DNA is TGTGCCAGCAGTGAAGCTTCCTATAATTCACCCCTCCACTTT. It yields the protein CASSEASYNSPLHF.

This clonotype was recorded many times. This chain links TRBV27 with TRBJ2-1, with 7 positions matching TRBD1. This CDR3 comprises 12 residues. The germline V gene encodes CDR1 MNHEY and CDR2 SMNVEV (reference sequence). After removal of 11 bases from V and 4 bases from J, the junction contained 5 bases not matched to a gene. The CDR3 DNA follows: TGTGCCGTGACAGGGCTTTACAATGAGCAGTTCTTC. Translated, it gives CAVTGLYNEQFF.

This clonotype was detected many times. The V and J genes are TRBV5-1 and TRBJ2-1, with D possibly called TRBD1 or TRBD2 (5 bases each). V lost 3 bases, J lost 8 bases, and 15 bases lay in between. Looked up from germline, CDR1 is SGHRS and CDR2 is YFSETQ. This CDR3 contains 14 residues. DNA of the CDR3: TGCGCCAGCAGCTCCCGGGCCCTGGGGGATGAGCAGTTCTTC. Translating it yields CASSSRALGDEQFF.

This clonotype was picked up many times. The V call is TRBV4-1, the J call TRBJ2-5; D tentatively fits TRBD1 or TRBD2 (5 bases each). CDR3 size: 14 residues. Germline V lookup: CDR1 MGHRA, CDR2 YSYEKL. Trimming took off 1 base at V and 5 bases at J, with 11 bases between the two ends. In nucleotides, the CDR3 is TGCGCCAGCAGCCAAGTGAGGGGTTTCGAGACCCAGTACTTC. Protein sequence: CASSQVRGFETQYF.